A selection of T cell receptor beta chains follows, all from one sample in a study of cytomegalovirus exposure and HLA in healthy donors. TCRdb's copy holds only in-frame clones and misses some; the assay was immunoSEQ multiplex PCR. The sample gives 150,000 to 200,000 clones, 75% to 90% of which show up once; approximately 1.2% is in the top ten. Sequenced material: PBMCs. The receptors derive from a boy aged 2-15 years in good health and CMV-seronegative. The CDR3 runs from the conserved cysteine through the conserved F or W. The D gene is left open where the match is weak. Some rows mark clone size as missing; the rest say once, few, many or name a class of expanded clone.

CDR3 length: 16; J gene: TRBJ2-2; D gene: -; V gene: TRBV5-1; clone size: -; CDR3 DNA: TGCGCCAGCAGCCCTCAAGGGACAACAAACACCGGGGAGCTGTTTTTT; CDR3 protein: CASSPQGTTNTGELFF
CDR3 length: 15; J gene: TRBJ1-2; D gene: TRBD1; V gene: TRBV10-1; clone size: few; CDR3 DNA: TGCGCCAGCAGTGACCGACAGGGGCGAACCTATGGCTACACCTTC; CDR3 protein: CASSDRQGRTYGYTF
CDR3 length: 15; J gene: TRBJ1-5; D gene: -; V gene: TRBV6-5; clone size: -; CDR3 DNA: TGTGCCAGCAGCCCCCGTGACAGGAGCAATCAGCCCCAGCATTTT; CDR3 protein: CASSPRDRSNQPQHF
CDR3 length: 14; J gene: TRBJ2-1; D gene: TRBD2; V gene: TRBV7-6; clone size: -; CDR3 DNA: TGTGCCAGCAGCCCGACTAGCGGGGCAGTCGAGCAGTTCTTC; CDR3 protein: CASSPTSGAVEQFF
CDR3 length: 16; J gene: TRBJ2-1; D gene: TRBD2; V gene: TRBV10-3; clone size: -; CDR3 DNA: TGTGCCATCAGTGAGTCCTTAGCGGGATCCTACAATGAGCAGTTCTTC; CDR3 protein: CAISESLAGSYNEQFF
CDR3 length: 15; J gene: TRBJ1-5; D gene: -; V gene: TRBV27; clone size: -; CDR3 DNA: TGTGCCAGCAGTTTGTCGGGGAGCGGCAATCAGCCCCAGCATTTT; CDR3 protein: CASSLSGSGNQPQHF
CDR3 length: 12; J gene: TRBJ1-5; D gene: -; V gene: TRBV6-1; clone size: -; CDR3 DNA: TGTGCCAGCAAACGGCAGGATCAGCCCCAGCATTTT; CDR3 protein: CASKRQDQPQHF
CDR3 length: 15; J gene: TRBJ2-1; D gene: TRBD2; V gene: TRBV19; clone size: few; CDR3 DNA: TGTGCCGTATTAGCGGGAGGGCCAGAAGGGAATGAGCAGTTCTTC; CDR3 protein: CAVLAGGPEGNEQFF
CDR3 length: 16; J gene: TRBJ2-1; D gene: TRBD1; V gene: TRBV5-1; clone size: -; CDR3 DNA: TGCGCCAGCAGCTTGGGGCCAGGGGGCTCCTACAATGAGCAGTTCTTC; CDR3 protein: CASSLGPGGSYNEQFF
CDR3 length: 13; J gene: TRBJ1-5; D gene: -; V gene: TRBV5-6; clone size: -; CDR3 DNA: TGTGCCAGCAGCTTGGCGGTAGGAGGGAGGCAGCATTTT; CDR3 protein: CASSLAVGGRQHF
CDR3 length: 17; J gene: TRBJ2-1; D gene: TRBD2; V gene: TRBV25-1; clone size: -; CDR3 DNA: TGTGCCAGCAGTGAATGGGGCGGAAGCGGGAGAATCCATGAGCAGTTCTTC; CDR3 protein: CASSEWGGSGRIHEQFF
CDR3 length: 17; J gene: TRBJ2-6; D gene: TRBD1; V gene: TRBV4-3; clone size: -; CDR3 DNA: TGCGCCAGCAGCCAACGGGAACAGGGGGCTGGGGCCAACGTCCTGACTTTC; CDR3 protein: CASSQREQGAGANVLTF
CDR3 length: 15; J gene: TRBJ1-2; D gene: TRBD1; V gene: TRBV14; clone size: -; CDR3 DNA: TGTGCCAGCAGCCAAGATATGCGACAGGGAGATGGCTACACCTTC; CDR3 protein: CASSQDMRQGDGYTF
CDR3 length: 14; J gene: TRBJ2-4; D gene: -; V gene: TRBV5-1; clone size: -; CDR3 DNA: TGCGCCAGCAGCTTTGCAGGGGACCAAAACATTCAGTACTTC; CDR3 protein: CASSFAGDQNIQYF
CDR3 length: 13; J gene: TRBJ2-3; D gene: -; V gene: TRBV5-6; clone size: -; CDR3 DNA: TGTGCCAGCAGCTTGCAGTCCCCAGATACGCAGTATTTT; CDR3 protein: CASSLQSPDTQYF
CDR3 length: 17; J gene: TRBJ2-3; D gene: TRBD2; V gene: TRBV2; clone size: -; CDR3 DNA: TGTGCCAGCAGTGAAGGTCCCCGACTAGCTAGCACAGATACGCAGTATTTT; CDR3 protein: CASSEGPRLASTDTQYF
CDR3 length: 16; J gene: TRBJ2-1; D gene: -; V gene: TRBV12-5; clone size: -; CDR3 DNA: TGTGCTAGTGGTTTGGTAAGGCGGGAAGGCGGCAATGAGCAGTTCTTC; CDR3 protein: CASGLVRREGGNEQFF
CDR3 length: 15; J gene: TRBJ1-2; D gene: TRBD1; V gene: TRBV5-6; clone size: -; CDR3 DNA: TGTGCCAGCAGCCTGGCTAGTGGAACAGGGGTCGGCTACACCTTC; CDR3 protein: CASSLASGTGVGYTF
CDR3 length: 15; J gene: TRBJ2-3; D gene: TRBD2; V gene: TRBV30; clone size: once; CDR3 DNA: TGTGCCTGGAGTGTACGGGGGGGGGCTACAGATACGCAGTATTTT; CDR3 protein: CAWSVRGGATDTQYF
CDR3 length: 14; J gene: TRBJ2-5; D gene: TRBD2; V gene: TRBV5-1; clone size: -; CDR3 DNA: TGCGCCAGCAGCTTCGGGGGGGCCTCAGAGACCCAGTACTTC; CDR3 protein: CASSFGGASETQYF
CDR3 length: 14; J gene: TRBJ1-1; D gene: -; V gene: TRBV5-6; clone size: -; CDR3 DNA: TGTGCCAGCAGCTTGGCAGGGGCGACAGTTGAAGCTTTCTTT; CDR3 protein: CASSLAGATVEAFF
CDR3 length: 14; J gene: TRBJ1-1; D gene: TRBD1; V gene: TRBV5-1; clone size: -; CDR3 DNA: TGCGCCAGCAGCTGGGACAGGCTGAACACTGAAGCTTTCTTT; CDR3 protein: CASSWDRLNTEAFF
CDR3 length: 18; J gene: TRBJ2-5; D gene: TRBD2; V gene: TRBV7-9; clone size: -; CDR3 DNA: TGTGCCAGCAGCTTAGTACTTCAGGGACTAGCCACTTTTGAGACCCAGTACTTC; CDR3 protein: CASSLVLQGLATFETQYF
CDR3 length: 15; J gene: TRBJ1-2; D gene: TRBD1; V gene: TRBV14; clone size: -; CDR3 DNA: TGTGCCAGCAGCCGGGACAGGGCGTTTGGATATGGCTACACCTTC; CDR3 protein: CASSRDRAFGYGYTF
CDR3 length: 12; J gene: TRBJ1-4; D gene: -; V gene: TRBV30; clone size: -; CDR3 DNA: TGTGCCTGGAGTGATCAGAGGGAAAAACTGTTTTTT; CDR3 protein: CAWSDQREKLFF
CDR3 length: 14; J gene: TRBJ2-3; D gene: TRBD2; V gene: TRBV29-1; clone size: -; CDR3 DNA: TGCAGCGTTTCCCAAAGCGGGGTATCAGATACGCAGTATTTT; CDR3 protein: CSVSQSGVSDTQYF
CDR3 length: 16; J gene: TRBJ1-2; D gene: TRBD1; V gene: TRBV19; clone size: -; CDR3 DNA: TGTGCCAGTAGTACCAACCCGGGACAGGGGGAAAAGGGCTACACCTTC; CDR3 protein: CASSTNPGQGEKGYTF
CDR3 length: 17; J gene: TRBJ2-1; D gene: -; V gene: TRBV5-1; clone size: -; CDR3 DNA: TGCGCCAGCAGCCCCAGGGGTAGCGGGTGGGCCTACAATGAGCAGTTCTTC; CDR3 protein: CASSPRGSGWAYNEQFF
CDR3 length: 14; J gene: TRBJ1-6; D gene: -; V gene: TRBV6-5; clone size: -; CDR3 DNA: TGTGCCAGCAGTTGGCGACAAACTAATTCACCCCTCCACTTT; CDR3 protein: CASSWRQTNSPLHF
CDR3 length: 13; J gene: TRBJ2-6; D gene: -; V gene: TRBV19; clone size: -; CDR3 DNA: TGTGCCAGTAAGGGGTCCGGGGCCAACGTCCTGACTTTC; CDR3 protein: CASKGSGANVLTF
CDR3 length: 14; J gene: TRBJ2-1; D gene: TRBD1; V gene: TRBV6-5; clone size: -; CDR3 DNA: TGTGCCAGCAGCCCAGGGGGCGCGTACAATGAGCAGTTCTTC; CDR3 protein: CASSPGGAYNEQFF
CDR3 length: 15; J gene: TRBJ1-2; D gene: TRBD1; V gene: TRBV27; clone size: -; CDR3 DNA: TGTGCCAGCAGTTCCCAGGGGGCAGGAAACTATGGCTACACCTTC; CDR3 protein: CASSSQGAGNYGYTF
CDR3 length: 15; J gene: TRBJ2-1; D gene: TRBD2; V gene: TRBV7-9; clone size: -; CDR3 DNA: TGTGCCAGCACGGGGGGTCCTTTTTTTGACGGTGAGCAGTTCTTC; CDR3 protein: CASTGGPFFDGEQFF
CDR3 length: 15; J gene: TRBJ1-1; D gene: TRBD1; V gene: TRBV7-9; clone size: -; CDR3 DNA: TGTGCCAGCAGCTTATATGGAGGGGGCAACACTGAAGCTTTCTTT; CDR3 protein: CASSLYGGGNTEAFF
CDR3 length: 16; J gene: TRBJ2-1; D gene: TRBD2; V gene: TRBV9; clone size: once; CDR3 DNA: TGTGCCAGCAGCACTAGAGGAGGACTAGCGTACAATGAGCAGTTCTTC; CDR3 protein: CASSTRGGLAYNEQFF
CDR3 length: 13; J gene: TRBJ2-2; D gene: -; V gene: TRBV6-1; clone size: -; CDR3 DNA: TGTGCCAGCAGGGACAGAGAGCCCGGGGAGCTGTTTTTT; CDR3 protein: CASRDREPGELFF
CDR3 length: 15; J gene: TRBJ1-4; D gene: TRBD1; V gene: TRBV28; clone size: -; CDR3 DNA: TGTGCCAGCAGTTCCCCGGGACAGGGTGGTGAAAAACTGTTTTTT; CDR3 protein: CASSSPGQGGEKLFF
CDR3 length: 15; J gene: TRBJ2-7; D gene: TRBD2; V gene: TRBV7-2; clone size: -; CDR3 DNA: TGTGCCAGCAGCTTAAATAGCGGGTCCCCCTACGAGCAGTACTTC; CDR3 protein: CASSLNSGSPYEQYF
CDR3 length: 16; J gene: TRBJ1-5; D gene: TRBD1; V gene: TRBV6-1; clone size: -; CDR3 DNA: TGTGCCAGCAGTGAAGTTGGGACAGGGTCCCGGAGGCCCCAGCATTTT; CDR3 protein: CASSEVGTGSRRPQHF
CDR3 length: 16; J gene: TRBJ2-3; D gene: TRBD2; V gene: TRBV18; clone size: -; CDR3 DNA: TGTGCCAGCTCACCAGGTTGGCTAGCGGGAGGGAATACGCAGTATTTT; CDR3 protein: CASSPGWLAGGNTQYF
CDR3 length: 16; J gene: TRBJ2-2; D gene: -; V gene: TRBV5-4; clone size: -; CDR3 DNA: TGTGCCAGCAGCTCCAGGGCACTAGCTGGCACCGGGGAGCTGTTTTTT; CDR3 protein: CASSSRALAGTGELFF